The 25 T cell receptor beta chains listed next were all sequenced from one sample in a study of T cells in Graves' hyperthyroidism and ophthalmopathy. Researchers amplified the TCR beta CDR3 regions from RNA transcripts. With the HTBI primer set, the TCR CDR3 went through a first round of RT-PCR. Each CDR3 protein is one row after TCRdb ran MiXCR on the multiplex PCR reads. The sample consists of fewer than 600,000 distinct CDR3 sequences, approximately 15% of them appearing once. The sample taken for sequencing was blood. All receptors come from a woman between 40 and 50 years old with Graves' hyperthyroidism.

This clonotype has ten or more counts. This chain joins TRBV5-1 and TRBJ2-3; TRBD1 might be the D (5 bases). Germline CDR1 SGHRS, CDR2 YFSETQ. CDR3 size: 15 residues. V was shortened by 0 bases and J by 3 bases, with 11 bases between the two germline ends. The CDR3 region is CASSLEGMRTDTQYF. The CDR3 coding sequence is TGCGCCAGCAGCTTGGAGGGGATGAGGACAGATACGCAGTATTTT.

This clonotype was seen ten or more times. V and J are TRBV3-1 and TRBJ1-1; 7 bases fit TRBD1. V lost 2 bases and J lost 1; bases outside the gene matches: 10. Germline loops: CDR1 LGHDT, CDR2 YNNKEL (reference sequence). The CDR3 is 17 residues long. CDR3 protein: CASSQSPFRGGNTEAFF. The DNA for the CDR3 is TGTGCCAGCAGCCAATCCCCCTTCAGGGGGGGGAACACTGAAGCTTTCTTT.

This clonotype was detected a few times. V is TRBV18 and J is TRBJ2-2; TRBD2 might be the D (6 bases). This CDR3 region has 16 residues. Trimming stripped 0 bases from V and 3 bases from J, with 11 bases between. The germline gives CDR1 KGHSH, CDR2 LQKENI. CDR3 protein: CASSPPDGGDTGELFF. The CDR3 nucleotides are TGTGCCAGCTCACCACCTGACGGAGGGGACACCGGGGAGCTGTTTTTT.

V is TRBV20-1 and J is TRBJ2-7, with unresolved D. This CDR3 comprises 13 residues. Germline V gene lookup returns CDR1 DFQATT and CDR2 SNEGSKA (reference sequence). Trimming pared 4 bases from V and 7 bases from J, leaving 17 bases between. CDR3 region: CSATPLGNTEQYF. In nucleotides, the CDR3 is TGCAGTGCTACGCCCCTGGGAAATACGGAGCAGTACTTC.

This clonotype has a count of ten or more. This sequence joins TRBV7-9 and TRBJ2-7, with TRBD2 matching over 14 bases. J gave up 0 bases and V 2 bases, and 9 bases lay outside the gene matches. The CDR3 sequence is 19 residues long. Germline CDR1 is SEHNR and CDR2 is FQNEAQ (reference sequence). CDR3 residues: CASSLSSSGLAGGSYEQYF. CDR3 bases: TGTGCCAGCAGCTTAAGCAGCTCAGGACTAGCGGGAGGCTCCTACGAGCAGTACTTC.

The sample holds many counts of this clonotype. The CDR3 region is CASSLAASGRGADTQYF. The CDR3 region has the DNA TGTGCCAGCAGCTTAGCGGCTAGCGGGAGAGGAGCAGATACGCAGTATTTT. The rearrangement uses TRBV7-2 and TRBJ2-3; 10 positions match TRBD2. The CDR3 contains 17 residues. The V gene's germline CDR1 is SGHTA and CDR2 FQGNSA. Germline trimming cut 0 bases from V and 4 bases from J; bases unmatched to any gene: 7.

This clonotype was recorded at least ten times. The V call is TRBV28, the J call TRBJ2-7; tentatively, D is TRBD1 (6 bases). V lost 5 bases, J lost 2 bases, and 13 bases lay in between. Germline values: CDR1 MDHEN, CDR2 SYDVKM. This CDR3 has 14 amino acids. For the CDR3, the DNA is TGTGCCAGCAGTCTCGGACAGCCCACCTACGAGCAGTACTTC. Protein sequence: CASSLGQPTYEQYF.

The chain couples TRBV19 to TRBJ1-3, with no clear D. The CDR3 spans 14 residues. V was trimmed by 8 bases and J by 0 bases, leaving 11 bases between them. In germline, CDR1 is LNHDA, CDR2 SQIVND (reference sequence). Written as DNA, the CDR3 is TGTGCCAGTTTGAACCTTTACTCTGGAAACACCATATATTTT. It encodes CASLNLYSGNTIYF.

This clonotype was counted many times. This chain links TRBV3-1 with TRBJ2-7; 9 nucleotides align to TRBD2. Trimming took 1 base from V and 7 from J; bases not matched to a gene: 8. Germline V gene lookup returns CDR1 LGHDT and CDR2 YNNKEL (reference sequence). The CDR3 spans 15 residues. The CDR3 reads CASSQVSAGGSEQYF. The CDR3 coding sequence is TGTGCCAGCAGCCAAGTATCGGCGGGAGGGAGTGAGCAGTACTTC.

With respect to this clonotype: A much larger clone sits a single nucleotide away, making a read error possible. The rearrangement links TRBV6-5 to TRBJ1-4; unclear D gene. Germline V gene lookup returns CDR1 MNHEY and CDR2 SVGAGI. The CDR3 spans 16 residues. The DNA for the CDR3 is TGTGCCGGCAGTTACGGTTTGGGCCCGGGTAATGAAAAACTGTTTTTT. Translated: CAGSYGLGPGNEKLFF.

At least ten counts were recorded for this clonotype. The CDR3: CASSAGQGSSYEQYF. For the CDR3, the DNA is TGTGCCAGCAGTGCGGGACAGGGAAGCTCCTACGAGCAGTACTTC. The chain links TRBV28 to TRBJ2-7; the match to TRBD1 covers 9 bases. Germline V gene sequence: CDR1 MDHEN, CDR2 SYDVKM. The ends lost 5 bases at V and 0 bases at J; junction bases unmatched: 5. The CDR3 is 15 amino acids.

This clonotype has at least ten counts. The chain links TRBV28 to TRBJ2-7; TRBD1 agrees at 12 bases. Germline loops: CDR1 MDHEN, CDR2 SYDVKM. Trimming removed 6 bases from V and 0 bases from J; junction bases left unmatched: 3. The CDR3 has 15 residues. The CDR3 spells CASSRGQGASYEQYF. The CDR3 nucleotides read TGTGCCAGCAGCAGGGGACAGGGGGCCTCCTACGAGCAGTACTTC.

This clonotype was counted many times. The J gene is TRBJ2-1, the V gene TRBV2; tentatively, D is TRBD2 (5 bases). The germline V and J ends were trimmed by 3 bases and 3 bases, with 9 bases remaining between them. CDR1 and CDR2 (germline): SNHLY, FYNNEI. The CDR3 spans 14 residues. This CDR3 is CASSDPRDYNEQFF. The CDR3 DNA reads as TGTGCCAGCAGTGACCCCCGGGACTACAATGAGCAGTTCTTC.

This clonotype was detected a few times. The chain recombines TRBV5-1 with TRBJ2-6, with TRBD1 as a possible D gene (6 bases). The CDR3 contains 17 residues. Germline V gives CDR1 SGHRS, CDR2 YFSETQ. The V gene lost 0 bases and the J gene lost 0 bases, with 10 bases spanning the gap. The CDR3 DNA reads as TGCGCCAGCAGCTTGGAAGGGGGTCTCTCTGGGGCCAACGTCCTGACTTTC. Its translation: CASSLEGGLSGANVLTF.

This clonotype was detected ten times or more. The V gene is TRBV28, the J gene TRBJ2-7; the D call may be TRBD1 or TRBD2 (5 bases each). V lost 3 bases and J lost 4, with 16 bases in between. CDR1 is MDHEN, CDR2 SYDVKM, per germline. The CDR3 contains 15 residues. CDR3: CASSFGGVGPYEQYF. The CDR3 DNA reads as TGTGCCAGCAGTTTTGGGGGAGTGGGACCTTACGAGCAGTACTTC.

This clonotype was seen repeatedly, ten times or more. The chain carries TRBV12-3 or TRBV12-4 and TRBJ2-7; TRBD1 aligns across 8 bases. Trimming took 1 base from V and 5 from J; bases not matched to a gene: 4. The CDR3 sequence is 14 residues long. CDR3 sequence reads: CASSLVGQGDEQYF. The CDR3 DNA reads as TGTGCCAGCAGTTTAGTTGGACAGGGTGACGAGCAGTACTTC.

This clonotype was found many times. The chain uses TRBV6-1 and TRBJ2-3; D is unclear. Germline V gene lookup returns CDR1 MNHNS and CDR2 SASEGT. This CDR3 comprises 15 residues. The V end lost 3 bases, the J end lost 2 bases, and 12 bases lay between the germline ends. In DNA, the CDR3 is TGTGCCAGCAGTGATCGGGTACAATTCACAGATACGCAGTATTTT. Its translation: CASSDRVQFTDTQYF.

This clonotype was seen ten or more times. J is TRBJ2-3 and V is TRBV28; D may be TRBD1 (5 bases). CDR3 length: 18 amino acids. Germline V gene data show CDR1 as MDHEN and CDR2 as SYDVKM. V shed 7 bases and J shed 0 bases, with 23 bases lying between them. The CDR3 is CASTTPHVGPYSTDTQYF. Here the CDR3 DNA reads TGTGCCAGCACTACGCCGCATGTGGGGCCTTATAGCACAGATACGCAGTATTTT. Drawing the rest from reference TRBV28 and TRBJ2-3, the complete variable domain is DVKVTQSSRYLVKRTGEKVFLECVQDMDHENMFWYRQDPGLGLRLIYFSYDVKMKEKGDIPEGYSVSREKKERFSLILESASTNQTSMYLCASTTPHVGPYSTDTQYFGPGTRLTVL.

This chain connects TRBV20-1 to TRBJ1-2; 9 bases are a match to TRBD1. Germline V gives CDR1 DFQATT, CDR2 SNEGSKA (reference sequence). V shed 3 bases, J shed 1 base, and the junction held 9 bases outside the gene matches. The CDR3 is made up of 16 amino acids. The CDR3: CSASHRQGGINYGYTF. The CDR3 region has the DNA TGCAGTGCTAGCCACAGACAGGGGGGAATTAACTATGGCTACACCTTC.

In its sample, this clonotype was seen a few times. The chain has TRBV20-1 and TRBJ1-3; D not resolved. Germline V gives CDR1 DFQATT, CDR2 SNEGSKA (reference sequence). V was pared by 3 bases and J by 4 bases, with 7 bases between. This CDR3 has 12 residues. CDR3: CSASTVGNTIYF. In nucleotides, the CDR3 is TGCAGTGCTAGTACAGTCGGAAACACCATATATTTT.

In this sample, this clonotype turned up many times. V is TRBV28 and J is TRBJ2-7, with TRBD2 matching 10 bases. The CDR3 spans 16 residues. Unmatched junction bases numbered 8, after V lost 2 bases and J lost 4 bases. Per the germline V gene, CDR1 is MDHEN and CDR2 is SYDVKM. The CDR3 reads CASSLISLAGVYEQYF. DNA of the CDR3: TGTGCCAGCAGTTTAATCTCTCTAGCGGGAGTATACGAGCAGTACTTC.

The rearrangement joins TRBV5-1 to TRBJ1-4, with 9 bases that match TRBD1. V dropped 4 bases and J dropped 8; count of bases not matched to a gene: 9. The germline CDR1 and CDR2 sequences are SGHRS and YFSETQ. This CDR3 spans 15 amino acids. In nucleotides, the CDR3 is TGCGCCAGCAGCCCAACCGGGACAGGGACGGAAAAACTGTTTTTT. It translates to CASSPTGTGTEKLFF.

The table lists this clonotype with many counts. The chain couples TRBV5-1 to TRBJ2-7, with a tentative D call TRBD2 (6 bases). V was shortened by 4 bases and J by 3 bases, with 11 bases between the two germline ends. The germline V gene encodes CDR1 SGHRS and CDR2 YFSETQ. The CDR3 contains 13 residues. The CDR3 region has the DNA TGCGCCAGCAGCGGGGGGACGGGCTACGAGCAGTACTTC. Encoded protein: CASSGGTGYEQYF.

Ten or more counts support this clonotype. The gene calls are TRBV27 and TRBJ2-7; D might be TRBD1 (6 bases). The CDR3 consists of 14 residues. CDR1 and CDR2 from the germline V gene are MNHEY and SMNVEV (reference sequence). V was cut by 5 bases and J by 2 bases, with 13 bases left in between. The chain's CDR3 is CASSPLTGPYEQYF. The CDR3 nucleotides read TGTGCCAGCAGTCCCCTGACAGGACCCTACGAGCAGTACTTC.

This clonotype was recorded a few times. The V gene is TRBV28, the J gene TRBJ1-1, with D unresolved. Trimming removed 5 bases at V and 1 base at J, with 11 bases between. The CDR3 sequence is 14 residues long. Germline-derived CDR1 and CDR2 are MDHEN and SYDVKM. The CDR3 reads CASSLLLGNTEAFF. Here the CDR3 DNA reads TGTGCCAGCAGTCTCCTCCTTGGGAACACTGAAGCTTTCTTT.